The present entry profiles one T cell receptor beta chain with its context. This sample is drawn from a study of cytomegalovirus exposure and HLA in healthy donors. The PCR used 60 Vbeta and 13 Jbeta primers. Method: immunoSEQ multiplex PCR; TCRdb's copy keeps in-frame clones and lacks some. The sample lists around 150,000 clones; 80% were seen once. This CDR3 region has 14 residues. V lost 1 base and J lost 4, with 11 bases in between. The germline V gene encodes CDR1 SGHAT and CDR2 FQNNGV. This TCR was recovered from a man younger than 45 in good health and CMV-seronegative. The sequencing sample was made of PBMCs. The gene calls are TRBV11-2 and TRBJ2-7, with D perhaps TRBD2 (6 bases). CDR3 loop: CASSLVDYSYEQYF. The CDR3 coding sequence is TGTGCCAGCAGCTTAGTGGACTACTCTTACGAGCAGTACTTC.